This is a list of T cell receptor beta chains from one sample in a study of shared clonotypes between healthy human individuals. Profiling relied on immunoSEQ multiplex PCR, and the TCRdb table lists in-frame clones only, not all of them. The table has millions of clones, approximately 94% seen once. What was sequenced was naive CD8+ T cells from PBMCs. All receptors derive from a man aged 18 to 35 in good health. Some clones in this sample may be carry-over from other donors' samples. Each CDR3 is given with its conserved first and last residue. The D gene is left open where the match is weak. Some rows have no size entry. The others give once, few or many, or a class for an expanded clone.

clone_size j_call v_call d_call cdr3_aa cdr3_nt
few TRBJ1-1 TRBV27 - CARMAAGEAFF TGTGCCAGAATGGCGGCCGGGGAAGCTTTCTTT
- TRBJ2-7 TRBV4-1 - CASSQDLTRYSYEQYF TGCGCCAGCAGCCAAGATTTAACCCGATACTCATACGAGCAGTACTTC
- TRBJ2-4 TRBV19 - CASSTRDQGIQYF TGTGCCAGTAGTACCCGGGACCAAGGCATTCAGTACTTC
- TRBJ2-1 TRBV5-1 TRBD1 CASAPGQGPYNEQFF TGCGCCAGCGCACCCGGACAGGGCCCCTACAATGAGCAGTTCTTC
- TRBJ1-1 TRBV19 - CASSIEPGNPTEAFF TGTGCCAGTAGTATAGAGCCAGGGAACCCCACTGAAGCTTTCTTT
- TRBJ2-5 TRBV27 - CASGGTNFQETQYF TGTGCCAGCGGGGGGACCAATTTTCAAGAGACCCAGTACTTC
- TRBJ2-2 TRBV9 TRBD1 CASSIRTGGSPGELFF TGTGCCAGCAGCATCAGGACAGGGGGAAGTCCCGGGGAGCTGTTTTTT
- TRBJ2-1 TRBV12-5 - CASGLVDSGTYNEQFF TGTGCTAGTGGTTTGGTGGACAGCGGGACCTACAATGAGCAGTTCTTC
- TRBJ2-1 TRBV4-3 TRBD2 CASSQDRTSGTNEQFF TGCGCCAGCAGCCAAGACCGGACTAGCGGGACCAATGAGCAGTTCTTC
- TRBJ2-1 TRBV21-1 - CASSKESGYGTPYNEQFF TGTGCCAGCAGCAAAGAAAGTGGTTACGGGACCCCCTACAATGAGCAGTTCTTC
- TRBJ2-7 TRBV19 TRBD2 CASSPLASGPYEQYF TGTGCCAGTAGCCCCCTGGCTAGCGGCCCCTACGAGCAGTACTTC
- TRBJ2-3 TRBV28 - CASSFTFTDTQYF TGTGCCAGCAGTTTCACATTCACAGATACGCAGTATTTT
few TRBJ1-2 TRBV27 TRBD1 CASSRTGHYGYTF TGTGCCAGCAGTCGGACAGGCCACTATGGCTACACCTTC
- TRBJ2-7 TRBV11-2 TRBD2 CASSLVAGGPNEQYF TGTGCCAGCAGCTTAGTAGCGGGAGGGCCAAACGAGCAGTACTTC
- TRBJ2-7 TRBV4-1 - CASSPIQGRGGEQYF TGCGCCAGCAGCCCAATACAGGGGCGCGGGGGCGAGCAGTACTTC
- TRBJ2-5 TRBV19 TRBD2 CASSIGTSGKETQYF TGTGCCAGTAGTATCGGGACTAGCGGAAAGGAGACCCAGTACTTC
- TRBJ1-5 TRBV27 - CASSAAGLQPQHF TGTGCCAGCAGTGCAGCCGGGCTTCAGCCCCAGCATTTT
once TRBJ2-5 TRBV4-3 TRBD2 CASSQALYGEGYQETQYF TGCGCCAGCAGCCAAGCCCTATATGGGGAGGGGTACCAAGAGACCCAGTACTTC
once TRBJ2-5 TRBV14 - CASSPIRLGAETQYF TGTGCCAGCAGCCCTATAAGGCTGGGGGCAGAGACCCAGTACTTC
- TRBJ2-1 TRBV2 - CASSGPADQPYNEQFF TGTGCCAGCAGTGGACCAGCGGACCAACCTTACAATGAGCAGTTCTTC
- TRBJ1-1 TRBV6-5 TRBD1 CASRTDRGTEAFF TGTGCCAGCAGAACGGACAGGGGCACTGAAGCTTTCTTT
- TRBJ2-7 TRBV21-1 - CASSLRQGGSYEQYF TGTGCCAGCAGCCTCCGACAGGGGGGCTCCTACGAGCAGTACTTC
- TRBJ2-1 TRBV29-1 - CSVDERYNEQFF TGCAGCGTTGATGAGAGATACAATGAGCAGTTCTTC
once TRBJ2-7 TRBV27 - CASSRGGYEQYF TGTGCCAGCAGCCGTGGAGGCTACGAGCAGTACTTC
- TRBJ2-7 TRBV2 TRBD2 CASSPPSGKGEQYF TGTGCCAGCAGTCCCCCTAGCGGCAAAGGGGAGCAGTACTTC
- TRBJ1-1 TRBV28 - CASSLEGLNTEAFF TGTGCCAGCAGTTTAGAGGGTCTGAACACTGAAGCTTTCTTT
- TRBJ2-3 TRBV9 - CASSPPDLGVPSTDTQYF TGTGCCAGCAGCCCTCCGGACTTGGGAGTTCCCAGCACAGATACGCAGTATTTT
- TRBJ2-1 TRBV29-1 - CSVRLSYNEQFF TGCAGCGTTAGACTTTCTTATAATGAGCAGTTCTTC
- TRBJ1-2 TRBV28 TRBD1 CASSPGRGDGYTF TGTGCCAGCAGTCCCGGCAGGGGGGATGGCTACACCTTC
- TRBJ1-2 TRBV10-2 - CASSESGLADYVGYTF TGCGCCAGCAGTGAGTCTGGATTAGCAGACTATGTAGGCTACACCTTC
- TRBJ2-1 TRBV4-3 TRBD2 CASSHSGRPNEQFF TGCGCCAGCAGCCATAGCGGGAGACCCAATGAGCAGTTCTTC
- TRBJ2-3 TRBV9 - CASSVGAGPTDTQYF TGTGCCAGCAGCGTTGGAGCGGGTCCTACAGATACGCAGTATTTT
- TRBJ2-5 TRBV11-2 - CASSLMGTVETQYF TGTGCCAGCAGCTTAATGGGGACGGTAGAGACCCAGTACTTC
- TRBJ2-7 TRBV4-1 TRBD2 CASSQDPLGLVAYEQYF TGCGCCAGCAGCCAAGATCCCCTTGGACTAGTAGCCTACGAGCAGTACTTC
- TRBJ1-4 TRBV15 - CATSEANEKLFF TGTGCCACCAGCGAGGCTAATGAAAAACTGTTTTTT
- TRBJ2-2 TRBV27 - CASSLSGTGGAGELFF TGTGCCAGCAGTTTAAGTGGGACTGGTGGAGCCGGGGAGCTGTTTTTT
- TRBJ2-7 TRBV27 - CASSLGGPYEQYF TGTGCCAGCAGTTTAGGTGGGCCCTACGAGCAGTACTTC
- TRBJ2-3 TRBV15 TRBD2 CATSRDSGGSTDTQYF TGTGCCACCAGCAGAGATAGCGGGGGCAGCACAGATACGCAGTATTTT
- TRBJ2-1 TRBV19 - CASSTEESGSNEQFF TGTGCCAGTAGCACCGAGGAGTCTGGGTCCAATGAGCAGTTCTTC
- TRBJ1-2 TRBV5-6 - CASSLGGQGYTF TGTGCCAGCAGCTTGGGGGGTCAGGGCTACACCTTC
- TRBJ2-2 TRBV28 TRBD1 CAIQGAGGELFF TGTGCCATCCAGGGGGCCGGCGGGGAGCTGTTTTTT
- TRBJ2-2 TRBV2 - CASSGDTILKNTGELFF TGTGCCAGCAGTGGGGACACCATCCTGAAGAACACCGGGGAGCTGTTTTTT
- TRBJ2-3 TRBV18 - CASSQRPGLDTQYF TGTGCCAGCTCACAGCGGCCAGGACTCGATACGCAGTATTTT
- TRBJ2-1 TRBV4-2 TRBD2 CASTLQGLSGSRDEQFF TGTGCCAGCACCCTCCAAGGGCTTAGCGGGAGTAGGGATGAGCAGTTCTTC
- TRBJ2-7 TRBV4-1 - CASSQAGVVYEQYF TGCGCCAGCAGCCAAGCGGGAGTGGTTTACGAGCAGTACTTC
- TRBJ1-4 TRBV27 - CASRFGTRDSYEKLFF TGTGCCAGCAGGTTTGGCACGAGAGATTCTTATGAAAAACTGTTTTTT
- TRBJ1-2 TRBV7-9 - CASSLALGDGYTF TGTGCCAGCAGCTTAGCGCTTGGGGATGGCTACACCTTC
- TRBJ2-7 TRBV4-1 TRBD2 CASTPEGLAGGPSYEQYF TGCGCCAGCACGCCCGAGGGACTAGCGGGAGGGCCGTCCTACGAGCAGTACTTC
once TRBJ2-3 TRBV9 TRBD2 CASSPRGGEGSTDTQYF TGTGCCAGCAGCCCCCGCGGGGGAGAGGGTAGCACAGATACGCAGTATTTT
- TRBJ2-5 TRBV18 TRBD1 CASSPSDREETQYF TGTGCCAGCTCACCATCGGACAGGGAAGAGACCCAGTACTTC
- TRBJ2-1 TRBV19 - CASSTILSVYNEQFF TGTGCCAGTAGTACGATACTTTCTGTCTACAATGAGCAGTTCTTC